This T cell receptor (beta chain) originates from a study of shared clonotypes between healthy human individuals. Overall study findings and caveats: Clonotype sharing across donors was expected to vary with sequencing depth.

Here immunoSEQ multiplex PCR was the method, and the copy in TCRdb shows in-frame clones only, minus some. This sample carries roughly 700,000 clones, roughly 87% of them seen once, and the ten largest clones take about 33%. Germline V gives CDR1 SGHRS, CDR2 YFSETQ. This CDR3 region has 19 residues. Trimming removed 0 bases from V and 0 bases from J, with 19 bases in between. As regards this clone: What it binds is unknown.

The sequence was collected from a young man in good health. Some clones in this sample may be carry-over from other donors' samples. Sequenced input: memory CD8+ T cells from PBMCs. As for subset: CD45RO+ cells pooled with CCR7-negative TemRA cells. The J gene is TRBJ2-1, the V gene TRBV5-1; D gene unclear. In DNA form, the CDR3 reads TGCGCCAGCAGCTTGGCACCACAAAGACATCTAAGCTCCTACAATGAGCAGTTCTTC. This sequence encodes CASSLAPQRHLSSYNEQFF.